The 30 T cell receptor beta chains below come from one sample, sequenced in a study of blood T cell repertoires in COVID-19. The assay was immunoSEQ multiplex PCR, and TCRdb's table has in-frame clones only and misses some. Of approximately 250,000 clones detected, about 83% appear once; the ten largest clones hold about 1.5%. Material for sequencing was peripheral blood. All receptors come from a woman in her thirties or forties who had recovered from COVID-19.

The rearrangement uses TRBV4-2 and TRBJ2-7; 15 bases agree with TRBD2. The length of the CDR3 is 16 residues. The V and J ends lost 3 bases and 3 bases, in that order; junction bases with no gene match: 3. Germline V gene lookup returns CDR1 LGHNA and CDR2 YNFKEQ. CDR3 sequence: CASSHGTSGGNYEQYF. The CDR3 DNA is TGTGCCAGCAGCCACGGGACTAGCGGGGGGAACTACGAGCAGTACTTC.

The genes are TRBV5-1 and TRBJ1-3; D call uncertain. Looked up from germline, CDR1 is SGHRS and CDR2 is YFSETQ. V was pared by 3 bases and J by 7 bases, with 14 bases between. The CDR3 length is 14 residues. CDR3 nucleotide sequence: TGCGCCAGCAGCTGGTCGAACCCCGGGAACACCATATATTTT. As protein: CASSWSNPGNTIYF.

CDR3 amino acids: CASMYARGTLFF. CDR3 DNA: TGTGCCAGCATGTACGCCAGGGGGACCCTGTTTTTT. The chain combines TRBV12-3 or TRBV12-4 with TRBJ1-4; 7 bases are a match to TRBD1. The junction had 10 bases not matched to a gene; V was cut back by 7 bases and J by 14 bases. This CDR3 is 12 amino acids long.

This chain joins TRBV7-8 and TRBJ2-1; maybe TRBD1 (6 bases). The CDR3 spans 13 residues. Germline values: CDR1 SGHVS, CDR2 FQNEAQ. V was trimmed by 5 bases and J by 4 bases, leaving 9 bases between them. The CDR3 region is CASSQDSYNEQFF. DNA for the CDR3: TGTGCCAGCAGCCAGGACAGTTACAATGAGCAGTTCTTC.

CDR3: CASSPGQDEKLFF. CDR3 DNA: TGTGCCAGCAGCCCAGGACAGGATGAAAAACTGTTTTTT. The V gene is TRBV11-1, the J gene TRBJ1-4; 7 nucleotides agree with TRBD1. CDR1 and CDR2 (germline): SGHAT, FQDESV (reference sequence). V gave up 5 bases and J gave up 6 bases; unmatched junction bases: 3. The CDR3 has 13 amino acids.

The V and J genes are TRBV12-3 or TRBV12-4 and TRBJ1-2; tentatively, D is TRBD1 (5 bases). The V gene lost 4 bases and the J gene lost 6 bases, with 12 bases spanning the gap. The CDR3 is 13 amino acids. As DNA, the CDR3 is TGTGCCAGCAGTTGGGGCGACATGAATGGCTACACCTTC. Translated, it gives CASSWGDMNGYTF.

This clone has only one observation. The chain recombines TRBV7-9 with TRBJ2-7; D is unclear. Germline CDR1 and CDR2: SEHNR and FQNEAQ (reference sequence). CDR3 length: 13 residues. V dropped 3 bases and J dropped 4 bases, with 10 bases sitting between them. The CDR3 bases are TGTGCCAGCAGCTTTGGTCCTATATACGAGCAGTACTTC. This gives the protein CASSFGPIYEQYF.

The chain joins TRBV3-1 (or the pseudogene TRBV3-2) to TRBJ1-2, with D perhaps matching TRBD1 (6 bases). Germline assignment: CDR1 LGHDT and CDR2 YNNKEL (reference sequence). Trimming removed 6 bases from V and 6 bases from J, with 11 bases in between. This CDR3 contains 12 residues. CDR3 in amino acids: CASSQGFHGYTF. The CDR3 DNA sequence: TGTGCCAGCAGTCAGGGGTTCCATGGCTACACCTTC.

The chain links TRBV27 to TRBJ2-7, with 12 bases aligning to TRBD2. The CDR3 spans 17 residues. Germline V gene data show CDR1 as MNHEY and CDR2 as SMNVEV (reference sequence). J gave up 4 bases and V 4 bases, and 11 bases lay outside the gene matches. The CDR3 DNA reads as TGTGCCAGCAGTTCCTTATCGACTAGCGGGGGTCCTTACGAGCAGTACTTC. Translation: CASSSLSTSGGPYEQYF.

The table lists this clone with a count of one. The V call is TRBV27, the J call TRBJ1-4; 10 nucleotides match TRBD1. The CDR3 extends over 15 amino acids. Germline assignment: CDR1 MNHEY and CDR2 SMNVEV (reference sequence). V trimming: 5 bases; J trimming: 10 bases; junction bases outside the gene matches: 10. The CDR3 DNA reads TGTGCCAGCAGTCCAAGGGGCCGGGACAGGGGAAAACTGTTTTTT. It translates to CASSPRGRDRGKLFF.

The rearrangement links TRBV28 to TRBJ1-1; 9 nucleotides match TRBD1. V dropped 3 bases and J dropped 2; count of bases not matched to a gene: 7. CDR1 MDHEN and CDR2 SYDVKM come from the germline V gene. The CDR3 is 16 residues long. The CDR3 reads CASSLRPGQGNTEAFF. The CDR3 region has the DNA TGTGCCAGCAGTTTGCGTCCGGGACAGGGCAACACTGAAGCTTTCTTT.

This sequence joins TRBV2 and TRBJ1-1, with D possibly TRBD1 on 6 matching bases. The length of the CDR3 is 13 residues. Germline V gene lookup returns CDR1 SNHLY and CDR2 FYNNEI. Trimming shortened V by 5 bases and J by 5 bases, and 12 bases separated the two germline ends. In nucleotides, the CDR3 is TGTGCCAGCAGTACAGGGCCGCAAACTGAAGCTTTCTTT. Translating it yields CASSTGPQTEAFF.

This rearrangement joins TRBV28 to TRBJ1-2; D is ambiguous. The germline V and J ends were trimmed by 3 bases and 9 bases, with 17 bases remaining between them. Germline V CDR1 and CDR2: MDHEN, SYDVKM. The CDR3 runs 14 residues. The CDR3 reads CASSLSAGQLSYTF. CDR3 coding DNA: TGTGCCAGCAGTTTGTCGGCGGGCCAGCTTAGCTACACCTTC.

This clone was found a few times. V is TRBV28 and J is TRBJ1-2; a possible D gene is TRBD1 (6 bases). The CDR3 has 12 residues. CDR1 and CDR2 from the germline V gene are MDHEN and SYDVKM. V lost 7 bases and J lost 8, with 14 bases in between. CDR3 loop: CASTLQGYGYTF. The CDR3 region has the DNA TGTGCCAGCACTCTACAGGGTTACGGCTACACCTTC.

This CDR3 reads CASSQVVSGGDNTQYF. In nucleotides, the CDR3 is TGTGCCAGCAGCCAAGTGGTCAGCGGGGGGGATAATACGCAGTATTTT. The chain links TRBV4-2 to TRBJ2-3, with 10 bases fitting TRBD2. CDR1 is LGHNA, CDR2 YNFKEQ, per germline. The ends lost 1 base at V and 7 bases at J; junction bases unmatched: 8. The CDR3 is made up of 16 amino acids.

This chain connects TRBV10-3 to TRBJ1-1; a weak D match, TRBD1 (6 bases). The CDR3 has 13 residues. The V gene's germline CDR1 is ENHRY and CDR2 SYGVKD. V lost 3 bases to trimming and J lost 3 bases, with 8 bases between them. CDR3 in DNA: TGTGCCATCAGTGAAGGGGGGGACACTGAAGCTTTCTTT. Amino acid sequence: CAISEGGDTEAFF.

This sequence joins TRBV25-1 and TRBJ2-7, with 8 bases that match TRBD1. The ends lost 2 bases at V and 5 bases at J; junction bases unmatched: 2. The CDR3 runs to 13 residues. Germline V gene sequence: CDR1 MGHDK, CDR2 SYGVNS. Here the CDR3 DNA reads TGTGCCAGCAGTGAAAACAGGGGGGACGAGCAGTACTTC. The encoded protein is CASSENRGDEQYF.

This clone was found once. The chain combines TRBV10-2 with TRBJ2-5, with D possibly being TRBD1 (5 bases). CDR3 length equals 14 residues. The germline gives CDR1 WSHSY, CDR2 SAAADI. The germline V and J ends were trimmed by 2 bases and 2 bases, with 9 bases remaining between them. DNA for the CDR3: TGCGCCAGCAGTGAGGGGGCAGTACAAGAGACCCAGTACTTC. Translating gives CASSEGAVQETQYF.

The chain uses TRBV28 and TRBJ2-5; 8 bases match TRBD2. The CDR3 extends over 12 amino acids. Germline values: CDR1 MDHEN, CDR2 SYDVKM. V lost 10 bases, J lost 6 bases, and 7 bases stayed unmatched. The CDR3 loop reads CATTGGRQTQYF. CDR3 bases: TGTGCCACCACGGGGGGGAGGCAGACCCAGTACTTC.

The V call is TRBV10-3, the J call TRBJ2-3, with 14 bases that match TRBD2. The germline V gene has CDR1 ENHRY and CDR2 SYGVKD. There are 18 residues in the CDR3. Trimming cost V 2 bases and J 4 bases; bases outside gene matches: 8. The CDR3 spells CAISELGTSGGVADTQYF. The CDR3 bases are TGTGCCATCAGTGAGCTGGGGACTAGCGGGGGCGTGGCAGATACGCAGTATTTT.

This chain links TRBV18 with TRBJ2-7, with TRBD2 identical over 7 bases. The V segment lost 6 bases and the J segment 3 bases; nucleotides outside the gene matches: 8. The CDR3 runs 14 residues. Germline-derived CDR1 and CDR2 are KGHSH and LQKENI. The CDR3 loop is CASSPSAGVYEQYF. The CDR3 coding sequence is TGTGCCAGCTCTCCTTCTGCGGGGGTCTACGAGCAGTACTTC.

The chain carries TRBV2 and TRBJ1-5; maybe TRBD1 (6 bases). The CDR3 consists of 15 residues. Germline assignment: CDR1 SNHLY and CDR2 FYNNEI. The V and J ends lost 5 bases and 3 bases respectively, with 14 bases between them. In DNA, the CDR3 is TGTGCCAGCAGTCTGACAGGCAGCTACAATCAGCCCCAGCATTTT. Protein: CASSLTGSYNQPQHF. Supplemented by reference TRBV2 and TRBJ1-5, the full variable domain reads EPEVTQTPSHQVTQMGQEVILRCVPISNHLYFYWYRQILGQKVEFLVSFYNNEISEKSEIFDDQFSVERPDGSNFTLKIRSTKLEDSAMYFCASSLTGSYNQPQHFGDGTRLSIL.

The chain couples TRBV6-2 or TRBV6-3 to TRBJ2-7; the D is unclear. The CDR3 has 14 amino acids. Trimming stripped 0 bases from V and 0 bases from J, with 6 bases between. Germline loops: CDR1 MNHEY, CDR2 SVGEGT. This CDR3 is CASSYSTSSYEQYF. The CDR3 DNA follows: TGTGCCAGCAGTTACTCGACAAGCTCCTACGAGCAGTACTTC.

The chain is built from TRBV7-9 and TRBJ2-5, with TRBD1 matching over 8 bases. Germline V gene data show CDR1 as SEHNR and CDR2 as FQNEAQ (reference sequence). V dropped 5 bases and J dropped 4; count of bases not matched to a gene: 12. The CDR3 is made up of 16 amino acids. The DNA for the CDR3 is TGTGCCAGCAGCCGTATTGGACAGGGCTTCGCAGAGACCCAGTACTTC. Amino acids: CASSRIGQGFAETQYF. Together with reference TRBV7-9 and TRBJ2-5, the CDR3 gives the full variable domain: DTGVSQNPRHKITKRGQNVTFRCDPISEHNRLYWYRQTLGQGPEFLTYFQNEAQLEKSRLLSDRFSAERPKGSFSTLEIQRTEQGDSAMYLCASSRIGQGFAETQYFGPGTRLLVL.

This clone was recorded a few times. CDR3 DNA: TGTGCCAGCAGCTTAGACCCACTCTCTGGAAACACCATATATTTT. Encoded protein: CASSLDPLSGNTIYF. The chain joins TRBV7-6 to TRBJ1-3; no firm D call. The length of the CDR3 is 15 residues. With 1 base removed from V and 0 bases from J, the gap between germline ends came to 7 bases. Germline V gene data show CDR1 as SGHVS and CDR2 as FNYEAQ.

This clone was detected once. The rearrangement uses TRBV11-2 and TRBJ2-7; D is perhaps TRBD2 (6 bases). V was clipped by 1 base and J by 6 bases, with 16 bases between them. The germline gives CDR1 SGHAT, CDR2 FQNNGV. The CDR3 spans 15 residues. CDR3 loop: CASSLVGGNYGEQYF. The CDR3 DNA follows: TGTGCCAGCAGCTTAGTTGGGGGGAACTACGGCGAGCAGTACTTC. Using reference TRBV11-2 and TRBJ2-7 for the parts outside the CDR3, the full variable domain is EAGVAQSPRYKIIEKRQSVAFWCNPISGHATLYWYQQILGQGPKLLIQFQNNGVVDDSQLPKDRFSAERLKGVDSTLKIQPAKLEDSAVYLCASSLVGGNYGEQYFGPGTRLTVT.

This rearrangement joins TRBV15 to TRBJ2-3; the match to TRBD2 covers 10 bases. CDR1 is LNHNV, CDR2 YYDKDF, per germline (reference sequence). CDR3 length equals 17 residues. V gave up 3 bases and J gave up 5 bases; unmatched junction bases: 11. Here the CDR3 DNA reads TGTGCCACCAGCAGGGAAGATCCGGGACTAGCGATAGATACGCAGTATTTT. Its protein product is CATSREDPGLAIDTQYF.

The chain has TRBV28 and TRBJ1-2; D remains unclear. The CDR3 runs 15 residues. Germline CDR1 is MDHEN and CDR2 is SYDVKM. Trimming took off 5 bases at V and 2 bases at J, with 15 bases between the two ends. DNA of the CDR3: TGTGCCAGCAGTGCAACCCCCACAGAGAACTATGGCTACACCTTC. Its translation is CASSATPTENYGYTF.

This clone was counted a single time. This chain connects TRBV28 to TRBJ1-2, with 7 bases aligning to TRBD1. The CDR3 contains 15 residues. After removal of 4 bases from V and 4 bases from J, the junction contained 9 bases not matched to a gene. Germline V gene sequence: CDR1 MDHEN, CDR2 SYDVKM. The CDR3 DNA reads TGTGCCAGCAGTTCCGATTACAGGGGTACCTATGGCTACACCTTC. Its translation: CASSSDYRGTYGYTF.

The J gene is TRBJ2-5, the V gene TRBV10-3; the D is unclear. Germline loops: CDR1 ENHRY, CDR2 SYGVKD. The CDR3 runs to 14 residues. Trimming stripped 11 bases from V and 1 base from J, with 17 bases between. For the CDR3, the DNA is TGTGCCCTCGCGGAATCCCTAGGCCAAGAGACCCAGTACTTC. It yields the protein CALAESLGQETQYF.